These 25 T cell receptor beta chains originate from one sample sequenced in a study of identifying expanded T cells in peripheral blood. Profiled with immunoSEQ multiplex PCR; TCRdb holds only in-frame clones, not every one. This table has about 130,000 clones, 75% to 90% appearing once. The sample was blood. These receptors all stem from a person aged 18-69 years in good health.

CDR3 nucleotides: TGCACCAGCAGCCCCGCGGGAGTAGGGGAGCTGTTTTTT. Translation: CTSSPAGVGELFF. The rearrangement links TRBV1 to TRBJ2-2; the table calls TRBD2, which could not be checked here. TRBV1 counts as a pseudogene. This CDR3 contains 13 residues.

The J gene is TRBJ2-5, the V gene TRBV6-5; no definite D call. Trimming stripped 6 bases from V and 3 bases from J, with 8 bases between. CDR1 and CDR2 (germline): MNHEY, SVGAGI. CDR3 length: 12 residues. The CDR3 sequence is CASRPHEETQYF. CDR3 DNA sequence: TGTGCCAGCAGACCACACGAAGAGACCCAGTACTTC.

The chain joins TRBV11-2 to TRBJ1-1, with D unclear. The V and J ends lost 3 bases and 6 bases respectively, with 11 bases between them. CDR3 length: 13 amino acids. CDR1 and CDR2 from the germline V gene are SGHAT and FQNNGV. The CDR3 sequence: CASSFLGEAEAFF. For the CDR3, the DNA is TGTGCCAGCAGCTTCCTCGGGGAAGCTGAAGCTTTCTTT.

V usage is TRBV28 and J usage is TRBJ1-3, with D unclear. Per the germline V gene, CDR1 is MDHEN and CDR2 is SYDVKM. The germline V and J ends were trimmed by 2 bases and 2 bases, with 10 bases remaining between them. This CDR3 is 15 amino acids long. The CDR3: CASSLGVVAGNTIYF. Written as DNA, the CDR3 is TGTGCCAGCAGTTTAGGGGTGGTCGCTGGAAACACCATATATTTT.

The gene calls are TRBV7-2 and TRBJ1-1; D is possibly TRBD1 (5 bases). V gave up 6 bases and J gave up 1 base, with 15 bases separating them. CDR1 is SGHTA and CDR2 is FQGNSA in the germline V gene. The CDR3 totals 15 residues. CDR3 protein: CASSDGGAPNTEAFF. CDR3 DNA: TGTGCCAGCAGTGACGGGGGTGCCCCGAACACTGAAGCTTTCTTT.

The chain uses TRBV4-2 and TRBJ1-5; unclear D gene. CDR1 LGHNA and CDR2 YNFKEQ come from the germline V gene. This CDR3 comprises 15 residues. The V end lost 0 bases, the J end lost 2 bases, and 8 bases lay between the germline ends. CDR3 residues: CASSQEKGRNQPQHF. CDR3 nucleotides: TGTGCCAGCAGCCAAGAAAAGGGTCGCAATCAGCCCCAGCATTTT.

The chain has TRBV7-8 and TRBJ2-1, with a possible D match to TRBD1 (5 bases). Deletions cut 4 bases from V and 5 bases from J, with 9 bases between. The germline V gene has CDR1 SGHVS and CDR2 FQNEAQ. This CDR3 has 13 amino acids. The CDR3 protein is CASSWGHNNEQFF. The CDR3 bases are TGTGCCAGCAGCTGGGGCCACAACAATGAGCAGTTCTTC.

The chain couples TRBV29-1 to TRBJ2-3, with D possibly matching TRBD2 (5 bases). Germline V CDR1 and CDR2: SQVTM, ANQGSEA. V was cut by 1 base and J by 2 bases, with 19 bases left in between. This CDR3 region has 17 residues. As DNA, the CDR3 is TGCAGCGTTGAAGGCTACCTCGATCGGGATACCACAGATACGCAGTATTTT. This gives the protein CSVEGYLDRDTTDTQYF.

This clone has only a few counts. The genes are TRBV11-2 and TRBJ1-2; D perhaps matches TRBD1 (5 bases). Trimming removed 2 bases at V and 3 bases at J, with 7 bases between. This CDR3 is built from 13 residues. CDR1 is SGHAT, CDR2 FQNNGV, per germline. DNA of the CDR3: TGTGCCAGCAGCTTAACAGGCGACTATGGCTACACCTTC. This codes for CASSLTGDYGYTF.

In DNA form, the CDR3 reads TGCGCCAGCAGCAGCACGGGTACCTCCGGGGACAATGAGCAGTTCTTC. As protein: CASSSTGTSGDNEQFF. This chain links TRBV5-1 with TRBJ2-1, with D possibly TRBD2 on 5 matching bases. V was trimmed by 4 bases and J by 5 bases, leaving 19 bases between them. The length of the CDR3 is 16 residues. Germline assignment: CDR1 SGHRS and CDR2 YFSETQ.

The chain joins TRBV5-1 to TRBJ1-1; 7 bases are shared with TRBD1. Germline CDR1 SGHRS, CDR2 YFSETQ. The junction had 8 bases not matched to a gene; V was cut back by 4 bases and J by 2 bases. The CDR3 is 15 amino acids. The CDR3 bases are TGCGCCAGCAGCCCGGAAGGGGGCCGTAACACTGAAGCTTTCTTT. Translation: CASSPEGGRNTEAFF.

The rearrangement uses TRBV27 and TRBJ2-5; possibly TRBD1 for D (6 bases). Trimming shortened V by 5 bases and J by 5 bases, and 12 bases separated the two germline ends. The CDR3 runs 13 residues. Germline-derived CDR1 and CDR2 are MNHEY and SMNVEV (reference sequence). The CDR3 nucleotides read TGTGCCAGCAGTGAACAGGGCTGGGAGACCCAGTACTTC. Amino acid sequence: CASSEQGWETQYF.

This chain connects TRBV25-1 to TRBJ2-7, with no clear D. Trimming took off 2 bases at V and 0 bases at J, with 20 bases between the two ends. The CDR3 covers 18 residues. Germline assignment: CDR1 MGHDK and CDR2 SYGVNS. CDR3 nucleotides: TGTGCCAGCAGTGAACCCCTGACCCACAGCCCTAGCTCCTACGAGCAGTACTTC. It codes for CASSEPLTHSPSSYEQYF.

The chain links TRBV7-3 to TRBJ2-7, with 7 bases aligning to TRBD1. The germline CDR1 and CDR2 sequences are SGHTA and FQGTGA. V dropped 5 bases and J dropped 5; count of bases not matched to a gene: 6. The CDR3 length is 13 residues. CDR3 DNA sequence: TGTGCCAGCAGCAAAGACAGGGATAACGAGCAGTACTTC. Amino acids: CASSKDRDNEQYF.

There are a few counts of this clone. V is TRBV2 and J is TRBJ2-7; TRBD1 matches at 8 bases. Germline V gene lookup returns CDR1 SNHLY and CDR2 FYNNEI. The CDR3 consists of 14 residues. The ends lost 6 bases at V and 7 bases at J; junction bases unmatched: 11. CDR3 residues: CASSWGDRPEEQYF. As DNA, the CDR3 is TGTGCCAGCAGCTGGGGGGACAGGCCCGAGGAGCAGTACTTC.

In DNA form, the CDR3 reads TGTGCCAGCAGCAACAGGGCTCAAAACACTGAAGCTTTCTTT. Its translation is CASSNRAQNTEAFF. This rearrangement joins TRBV5-4 to TRBJ1-1, with D possibly matching TRBD1 (6 bases). This CDR3 has 14 amino acids. Germline-derived CDR1 and CDR2 are SGHNT and YYREEE (reference sequence). Deletions cut 4 bases from V and 2 bases from J, with 12 bases between.

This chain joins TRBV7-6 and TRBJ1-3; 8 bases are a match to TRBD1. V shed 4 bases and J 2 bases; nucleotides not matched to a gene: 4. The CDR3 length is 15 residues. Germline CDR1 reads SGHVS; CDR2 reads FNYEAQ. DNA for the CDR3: TGTGCCAGCAGCTCCGGACAGGGAGCTGGAAACACCATATATTTT. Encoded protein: CASSSGQGAGNTIYF.

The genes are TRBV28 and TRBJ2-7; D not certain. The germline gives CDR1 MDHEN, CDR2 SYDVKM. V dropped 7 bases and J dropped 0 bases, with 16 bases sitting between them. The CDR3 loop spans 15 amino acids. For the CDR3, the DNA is TGTGCCAGCACGCCCCGAGGAGCCATCTCCTACGAGCAGTACTTC. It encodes CASTPRGAISYEQYF.

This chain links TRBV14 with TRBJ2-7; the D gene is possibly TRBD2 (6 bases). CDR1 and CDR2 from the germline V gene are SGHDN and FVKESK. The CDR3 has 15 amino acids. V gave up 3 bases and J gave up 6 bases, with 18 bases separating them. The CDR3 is CASSHARLGPGEQYF. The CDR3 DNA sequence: TGTGCCAGCAGCCATGCTCGACTAGGACCCGGCGAGCAGTACTTC.

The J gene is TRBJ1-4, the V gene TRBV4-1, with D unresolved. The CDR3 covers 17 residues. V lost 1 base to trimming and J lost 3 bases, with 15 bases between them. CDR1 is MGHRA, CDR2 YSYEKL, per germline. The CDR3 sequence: CASSQVSMTAANEKLFF. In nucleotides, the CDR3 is TGCGCCAGCAGCCAAGTGTCCATGACCGCGGCTAATGAAAAACTGTTTTTT.

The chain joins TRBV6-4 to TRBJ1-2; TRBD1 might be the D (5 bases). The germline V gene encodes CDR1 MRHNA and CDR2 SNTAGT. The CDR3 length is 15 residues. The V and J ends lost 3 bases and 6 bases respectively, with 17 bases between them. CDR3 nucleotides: TGTGCCAGCAGTGAATATTCAGCAGGGCCCAATGGCTACACCTTC. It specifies CASSEYSAGPNGYTF.

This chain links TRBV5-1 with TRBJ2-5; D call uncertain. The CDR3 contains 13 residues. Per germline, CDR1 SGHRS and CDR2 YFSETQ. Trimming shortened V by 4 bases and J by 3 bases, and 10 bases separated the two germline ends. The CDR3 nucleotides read TGCGCCAGCAGCCCGCCAGGCAAAGAGACCCAGTACTTC. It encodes CASSPPGKETQYF.

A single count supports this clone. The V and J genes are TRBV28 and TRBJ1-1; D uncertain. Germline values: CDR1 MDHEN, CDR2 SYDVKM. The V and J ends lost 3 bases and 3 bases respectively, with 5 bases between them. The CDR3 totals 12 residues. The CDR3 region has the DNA TGTGCCAGCAGTTTCCAGCACACTGAAGCTTTCTTT. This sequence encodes CASSFQHTEAFF.

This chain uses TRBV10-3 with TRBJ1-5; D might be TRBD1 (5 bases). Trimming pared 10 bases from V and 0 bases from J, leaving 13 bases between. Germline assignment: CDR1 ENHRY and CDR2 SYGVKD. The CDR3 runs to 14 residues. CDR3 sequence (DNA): TGTGCCACCCGGGACGAAAATAGCAATCAGCCCCAGCATTTT. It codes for CATRDENSNQPQHF.

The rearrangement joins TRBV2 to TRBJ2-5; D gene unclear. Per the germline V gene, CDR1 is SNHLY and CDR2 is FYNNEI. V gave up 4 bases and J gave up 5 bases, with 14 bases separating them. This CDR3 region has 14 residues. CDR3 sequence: CASSVFLLGETQYF. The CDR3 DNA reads TGTGCCAGCAGTGTGTTTCTCCTCGGGGAGACCCAGTACTTC. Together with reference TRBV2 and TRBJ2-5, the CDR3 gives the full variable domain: EPEVTQTPSHQVTQMGQEVILRCVPISNHLYFYWYRQILGQKVEFLVSFYNNEISEKSEIFDDQFSVERPDGSNFTLKIRSTKLEDSAMYFCASSVFLLGETQYFGPGTRLLVL.